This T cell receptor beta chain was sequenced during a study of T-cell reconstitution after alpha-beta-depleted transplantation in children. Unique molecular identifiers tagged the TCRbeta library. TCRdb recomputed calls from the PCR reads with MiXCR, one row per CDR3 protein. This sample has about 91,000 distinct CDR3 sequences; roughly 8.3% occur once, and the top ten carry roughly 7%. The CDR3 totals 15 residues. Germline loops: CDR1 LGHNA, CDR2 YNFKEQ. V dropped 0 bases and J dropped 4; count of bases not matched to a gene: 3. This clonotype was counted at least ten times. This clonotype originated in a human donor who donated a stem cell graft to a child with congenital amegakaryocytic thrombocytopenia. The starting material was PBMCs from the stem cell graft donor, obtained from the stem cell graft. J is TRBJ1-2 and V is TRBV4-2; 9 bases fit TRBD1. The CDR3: CASSQDEQGAYGYTF. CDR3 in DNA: TGTGCCAGCAGCCAAGATGAACAGGGGGCCTATGGCTACACCTTC.